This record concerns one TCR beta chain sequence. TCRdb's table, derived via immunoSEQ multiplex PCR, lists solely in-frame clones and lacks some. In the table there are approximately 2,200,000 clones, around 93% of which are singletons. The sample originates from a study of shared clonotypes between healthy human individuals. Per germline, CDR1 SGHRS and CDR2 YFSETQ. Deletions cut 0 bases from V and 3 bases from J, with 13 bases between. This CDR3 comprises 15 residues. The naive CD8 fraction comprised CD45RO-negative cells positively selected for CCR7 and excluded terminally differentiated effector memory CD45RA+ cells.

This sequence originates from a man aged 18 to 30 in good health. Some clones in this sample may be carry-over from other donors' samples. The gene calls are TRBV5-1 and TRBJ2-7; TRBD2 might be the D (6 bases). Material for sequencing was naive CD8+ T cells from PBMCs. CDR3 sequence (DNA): TGCGCCAGCAGCTTGGAGGGCAGGACTAACTACGAGCAGTACTTC. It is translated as CASSLEGRTNYEQYF. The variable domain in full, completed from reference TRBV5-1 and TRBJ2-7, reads KAGVTQTPRYLIKTRGQQVTLSCSPISGHRSVSWYQQTPGQGLQFLFEYFSETQRNKGNFPGRFSGRQFSNSRSEMNVSTLELGDSALYLCASSLEGRTNYEQYFGPGTRLTVT.